This T cell receptor beta chain comes out of a study of cytomegalovirus exposure and HLA in healthy donors. Study in general: Among the roughly 400 genotyped donors, 65% to 85% were placed in the Caucasian-associated ancestry cluster. Study outcomes and limitations: It was reported in a later analysis that an Asian-associated ancestry cluster showed fewer N-insertions than the roughly 660-donor mean. Reportedly, TCR beta sequences accurately predicted HLA-A and HLA-B alleles in most subjects.

PCR was performed using 60 Vbeta and 13 Jbeta primers. Measured with immunoSEQ multiplex PCR; TCRdb has only the in-frame clones, and not every one. The sample yields under 130,000 clones, roughly 71% seen once. On this clone itself: What it binds is not known.

This CDR3 is 15 amino acids long. V lost 4 bases to trimming and J lost 4 bases; unmatched junction nucleotides: 8. Germline CDR1 is SGHNT and CDR2 is YYREEE (reference sequence). This receptor was identified in a man aged 35 to 55 in good health and CMV-seropositive. Sample: PBMCs. This sequence joins TRBV5-4 and TRBJ2-7; TRBD1 aligns across 10 bases. CDR3 sequence reads: CASSPETGGGYEQYF. The CDR3 DNA reads as TGTGCCAGCAGCCCTGAGACAGGGGGCGGGTACGAGCAGTACTTC. Full variable domain (outside the CDR3, taken from reference TRBV5-4 and TRBJ2-7): ETGVTQSPTHLIKTRGQQVTLRCSSQSGHNTVSWYQQALGQGPQFIFQYYREEENGRGNFPPRFSGLQFPNYSSELNVNALELDDSALYLCASSPETGGGYEQYFGPGTRLTVT.